These 15 T cell receptor beta chains were all obtained from the same sample, sequenced in a study of identical twins. A single record per CDR3 protein comes from TCRdb applying MiXCR to the 5' RACE reads. The table has 200,000 to 250,000 distinct CDR3 sequences, 7.5% seen once. This sample was shared with a second study, whose subject was yellow fever vaccine responses in identical twins.

Sequences were obtained from CD8+ T cells sorted from blood. The receptors originated from a woman between 18 and 29 years old in good health.

This clonotype was found many times. CDR3 loop: CASSLVGYEQYV. The CDR3 nucleotides read TGTGCCAGCAGCTTGGTAGGTTACGAGCAGTACGTC. V and J are TRBV7-9 and TRBJ2-7; unclear D gene. The CDR3 runs to 12 residues. Germline V gene lookup returns CDR1 SEHNR and CDR2 FQNEAQ (reference sequence). Trimming removed 3 bases at V and 4 bases at J, with 7 bases between.

This clonotype was recorded a few times. V usage is TRBV10-3 and J usage is TRBJ2-3; D unclear. Germline V CDR1 and CDR2: ENHRY, SYGVKD. The V gene lost 7 bases and the J gene lost 2 bases, with 16 bases spanning the gap. The CDR3 is 15 residues long. The DNA for the CDR3 is TGTGCCATCACCCCGGAACCCGACATCACAGATACGCAGTATTTT. Protein: CAITPEPDITDTQYF.

The genes are TRBV7-6 and TRBJ2-1; tentative D call: TRBD2 (6 bases). Germline V gene data show CDR1 as SGHVS and CDR2 as FNYEAQ. This CDR3 is 16 amino acids long. The V end lost 1 base, the J end lost 6 bases, and 16 bases lay between the germline ends. CDR3: CASSLGETRRGNEQFF. CDR3 nucleotides: TGTGCCAGCAGCTTAGGAGAGACTAGGCGAGGCAATGAGCAGTTCTTC.

This clonotype was counted ten times or more. The rearrangement joins TRBV4-1 to TRBJ1-1, with 9 bases lining up with TRBD1. This CDR3 comprises 16 residues. CDR1 is MGHRA and CDR2 is YSYEKL in the germline V gene. V was pared by 3 bases and J by 5 bases, with 10 bases of the junction left unmatched. CDR3 bases: TGCGCCAGCAGCCAGGCCGGGACAGGGAAGAAGACTGAAGCTTTCTTT. Translation: CASSQAGTGKKTEAFF.

This clonotype turned up a few times. This chain connects TRBV4-1 to TRBJ2-1; 8 nucleotides line up with TRBD2. J was trimmed by 2 bases and V by 2 bases; bases with no gene match: 8. Germline V gene sequence: CDR1 MGHRA, CDR2 YSYEKL. The CDR3 is 17 residues long. CDR3 bases: TGCGCCAGCAGCCAAAGCAAGGAAGCGGGAGCCTACAATGAGCAGTTCTTC. Amino acid sequence: CASSQSKEAGAYNEQFF.

In DNA, the CDR3 is TGTGCCAGCTTAGGGAACACTGAAGCTTTCTTT. Amino acid sequence: CASLGNTEAFF. The rearrangement links TRBV2 to TRBJ1-1; D uncertain. This CDR3 region has 11 residues. Deletions cut 8 bases from V and 1 base from J, with 5 bases between. Germline V lookup: CDR1 SNHLY, CDR2 FYNNEI.

This clonotype turned up a few times. This sequence joins TRBV6-1 and TRBJ1-5; D unclear. V was shortened by 6 bases and J by 2 bases, with 14 bases between the two germline ends. The CDR3 is 15 residues long. Germline CDR1 reads MNHNS; CDR2 reads SASEGT. The CDR3 DNA reads TGTGCCAGCAGCTCCCTAACCGGGGGCAATCAGCCCCAGCATTTT. Amino acids: CASSSLTGGNQPQHF.

This clonotype was counted a few times. The chain employs TRBV2 and TRBJ2-7; 11 nucleotides line up with TRBD1. V dropped 8 bases and J dropped 3; count of bases not matched to a gene: 3. The CDR3 is 13 residues long. Germline assignment: CDR1 SNHLY and CDR2 FYNNEI. The CDR3 loop is CASGTGGSYEQYV. CDR3 bases: TGTGCCAGCGGGACAGGGGGAAGCTACGAGCAGTACGTC.

The V and J genes are TRBV25-1 and TRBJ2-2; no definite D call. Germline V lookup: CDR1 MGHDK, CDR2 SYGVNS. The CDR3 is 13 amino acids. V was clipped by 1 base and J by 4 bases, with 4 bases between them. CDR3 residues: CASSELGTGELFF. CDR3 sequence (DNA): TGTGCCAGCAGTGAATTGGGCACCGGGGAGCTGTTTTTT. The full variable domain, completed using reference TRBV25-1 and TRBJ2-2, is EADIYQTPRYLVIGTGKKITLECSQTMGHDKMYWYQQDPGMELHLIHYSYGVNSTEKGDLSSESTVSRIRTEHFPLTLESARPSHTSQYLCASSELGTGELFFGEGSRLTVL.

This clonotype came up many times. This chain joins TRBV27 and TRBJ2-7; D might be TRBD2 (5 bases). The V end was cut by 7 bases, the J end by 0 bases, with 16 bases between. The germline V gene encodes CDR1 MNHEY and CDR2 SMNVEV (reference sequence). The CDR3 covers 15 residues. This chain's CDR3 is CASKGDGEFSYEQYF. CDR3 sequence (DNA): TGTGCCAGCAAAGGAGACGGGGAGTTCTCCTACGAGCAGTACTTC.

This chain links TRBV27 with TRBJ2-1; no clear D. Per the germline V gene, CDR1 is MNHEY and CDR2 is SMNVEV (reference sequence). CDR3 length: 15 amino acids. The ends were cut back, 2 bases at V and 0 bases at J, with 8 bases in the middle. This CDR3 is CASSLVRSSYNEQFF. The DNA of the CDR3 is TGTGCCAGCAGTTTAGTTAGGAGCTCCTACAATGAGCAGTTCTTC.

This clonotype was seen at least ten times. The rearrangement joins TRBV12-3 or TRBV12-4 to TRBJ1-5; no firm D call. Trimming took 10 bases from V and 1 from J, leaving 8 bases between them. The CDR3 is 12 residues long. In nucleotides, the CDR3 is TGTGCCATCCGATTGAGCAATCAGCCCCAGCATTTT. It codes for CAIRLSNQPQHF.

In this sample, this clonotype turned up many times. V is TRBV29-1 and J is TRBJ2-1; D ambiguous. Germline V gene data show CDR1 as SQVTM and CDR2 as ANQGSEA. This CDR3 region has 11 residues. V dropped 4 bases and J dropped 8 bases, with 9 bases sitting between them. The CDR3 reads CSVGEFHEQFF. The DNA of the CDR3 is TGCAGCGTTGGAGAGTTCCATGAGCAGTTCTTC.

The CDR3 coding sequence is TGTGCCAGCAGCTTAGGACCTGGGGGGGATGAAAAACTGTTTTTT. This translates into CASSLGPGGDEKLFF. The genes are TRBV7-9 and TRBJ1-4, with D tentatively TRBD1 (5 bases). Germline lookup yields CDR1 SEHNR and CDR2 FQNEAQ (reference sequence). This CDR3 region has 15 residues. The V gene lost 1 base and the J gene lost 6 bases, with 12 bases spanning the gap.

This clonotype was detected many times. The rearrangement uses TRBV4-1 and TRBJ2-7; no clear D. The V gene's germline CDR1 is MGHRA and CDR2 YSYEKL. Trimming removed 0 bases from V and 2 bases from J, with 8 bases in between. The CDR3 is 14 amino acids. CDR3 amino acids: CASSQDRFPYEQYF. The CDR3 nucleotides read TGCGCCAGCAGCCAAGATAGGTTTCCCTACGAGCAGTACTTC.